The source of this T cell receptor (beta chain) is a study of blood T cell repertoires in COVID-19. Across the study: Samples representing acute and convalescent COVID-19 were sourced from the United States, Italy and Spain. T cells, B-cell-depleted T cells, or PBMCs provided the cDNA or gDNA that served as material.

Seattle's enrolled individuals joined amid active infection and were then monitored longitudinally. As originally analysed: By means of reference gene primer amplification, nucleated cell counts were estimated. TCRdb's copy holds only in-frame clones and misses some; the assay was immunoSEQ multiplex PCR. V and J calls and clone size are given by that table; D and trimming were obtained from the DNA. The sample holds 200,000 to 250,000 clones, 85% to 90% seen once. The CDR3 contains 16 residues. Germline CDR1 MDHEN, CDR2 SYDVKM. Losses at the gene ends were 4 bases for V and 7 bases for J; bases not matched to a gene: 9.

The clonotype originates from a man younger than 45 with COVID-19, enrolled during active disease. The chain joins TRBV28 to TRBJ2-2; 10 bases fit TRBD2. The sample comprised peripheral blood. The CDR3 DNA reads as TGTGCCAGCAGTTCACGAGCTAGCGGGAGATTCGGGGAGCTGTTTTTT. As protein: CASSSRASGRFGELFF.